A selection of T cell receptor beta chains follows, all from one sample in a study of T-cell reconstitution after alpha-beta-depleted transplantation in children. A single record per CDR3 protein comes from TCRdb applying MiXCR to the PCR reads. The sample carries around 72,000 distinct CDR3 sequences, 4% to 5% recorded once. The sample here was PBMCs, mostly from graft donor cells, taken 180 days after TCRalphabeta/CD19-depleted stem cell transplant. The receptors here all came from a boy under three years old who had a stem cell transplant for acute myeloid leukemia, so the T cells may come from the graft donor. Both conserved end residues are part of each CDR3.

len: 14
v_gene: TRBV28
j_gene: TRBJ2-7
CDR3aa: CASSLMGSLHEQYF

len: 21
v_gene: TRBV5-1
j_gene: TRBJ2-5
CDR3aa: CASSGGQGAAFHSPVQETQYF

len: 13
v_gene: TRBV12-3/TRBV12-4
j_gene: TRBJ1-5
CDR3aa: CASSLTENQPQHF

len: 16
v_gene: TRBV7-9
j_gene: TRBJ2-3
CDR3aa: CASSRTGAEETDTQYF

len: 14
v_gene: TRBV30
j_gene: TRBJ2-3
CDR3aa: CAWGPTSRTDTQYF

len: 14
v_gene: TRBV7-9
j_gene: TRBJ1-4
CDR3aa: CASSLWQGEEKLFF

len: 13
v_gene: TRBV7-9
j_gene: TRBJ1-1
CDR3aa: CASSPTGTIEAFF

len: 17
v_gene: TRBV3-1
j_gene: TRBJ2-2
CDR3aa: CASSQDHPSAYTGELFF

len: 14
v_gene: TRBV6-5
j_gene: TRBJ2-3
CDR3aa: CASGLQGMGDTQYF

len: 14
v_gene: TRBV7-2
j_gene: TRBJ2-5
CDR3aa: CASSLGRTQETQYF

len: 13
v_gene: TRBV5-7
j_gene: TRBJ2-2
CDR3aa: CASSPGVPGELFF

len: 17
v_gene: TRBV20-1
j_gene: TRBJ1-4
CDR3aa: CSARAPFTDRPGEKLFF

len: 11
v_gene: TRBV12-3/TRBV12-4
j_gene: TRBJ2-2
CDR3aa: CASLRIGELFF

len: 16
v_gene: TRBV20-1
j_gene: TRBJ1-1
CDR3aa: CSARDFGRGLGTEAFF

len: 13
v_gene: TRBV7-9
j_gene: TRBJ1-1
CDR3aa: CASAFGAVTEAFF

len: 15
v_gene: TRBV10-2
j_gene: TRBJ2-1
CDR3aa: CASSGDRNPYNEQFF

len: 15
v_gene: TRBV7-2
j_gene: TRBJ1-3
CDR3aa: CASSLALLPGNTIYF

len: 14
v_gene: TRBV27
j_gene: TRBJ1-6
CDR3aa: CASSFQGSNSPLHF

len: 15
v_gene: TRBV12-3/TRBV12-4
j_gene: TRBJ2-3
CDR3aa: CASSSGWGGTDTQYF

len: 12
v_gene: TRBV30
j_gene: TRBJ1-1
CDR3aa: CAWSEQVDEAFF

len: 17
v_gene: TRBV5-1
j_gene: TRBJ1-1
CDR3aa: CASSLTEGTGVNTEAFF

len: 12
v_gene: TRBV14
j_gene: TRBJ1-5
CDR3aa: CASSQANQPQHF

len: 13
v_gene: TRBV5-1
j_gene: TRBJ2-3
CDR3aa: CASSLSPTDTQYF

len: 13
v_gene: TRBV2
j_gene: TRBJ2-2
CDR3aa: CATGTGFTGELFF

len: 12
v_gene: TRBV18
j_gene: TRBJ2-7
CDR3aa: CASSGPNYEQYF

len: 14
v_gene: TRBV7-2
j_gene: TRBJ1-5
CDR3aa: CASSLLPDYQPQHF

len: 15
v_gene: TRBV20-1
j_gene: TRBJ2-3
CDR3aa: CSARVGFILANTQYF